The rows below give T cell receptor beta chains drawn from one sample of a study of shared clonotypes between healthy human individuals. TCRdb's copy holds only in-frame clones and misses some; the assay was immunoSEQ multiplex PCR. This table has about 1,500,000 clones, roughly 97% appearing once. Sequenced input: naive CD4+ T cells sorted from blood. These TCRs come from a man aged 25 to 40 in good health. The CDR3 runs from the conserved cysteine through the conserved F or W. D genes are given only for firm matches. Rows give clone size only sometimes, using once, few, many, or a class for an expanded clone.

>NA|TRBJ2-1|TRBV4-2|TRBD2
TGTGCCAGCAGCCAAGAACCGGGACTAGCTGTATACAATGAGCAGTTCTTC
CASSQEPGLAVYNEQFF
>NA|TRBJ1-4|TRBV6-5|NA
TGTGCCAGCAGTTACTCATTTAATGAAAAACTGTTTTTT
CASSYSFNEKLFF
>NA|TRBJ1-4|TRBV5-4|TRBD1
TGTGCCAGCAGCTCTCAACAGGGGGTTGAAAAACTGTTTTTT
CASSSQQGVEKLFF
>once|TRBJ2-5|TRBV11-3|NA
TGTGCCAGCAGCCCGGGGAGTAGGGAGACCCAGTACTTC
CASSPGSRETQYF
>NA|TRBJ1-2|TRBV9|TRBD1
TGTGCCAGCGGCAAAGCAGGGGGAGGAGGCTACACCTTC
CASGKAGGGGYTF
>NA|TRBJ2-2|TRBV27|NA
TGTGCCAGCAGTTTCCAGGTCGGGGAGCTGTTTTTT
CASSFQVGELFF
>NA|TRBJ2-7|TRBV16|TRBD2
TGTGCCAGCAGCCCCCCCCAGGGAGGGGCAAACTACGAGCAGTACTTC
CASSPPQGGANYEQYF
>NA|TRBJ2-2|TRBV29-1|NA
TGCAGCGTTGAAGGGCCCCCCTATAGCGGCGCGAACACCGGGGAGCTGTTTTTT
CSVEGPPYSGANTGELFF
>NA|TRBJ1-5|TRBV28|TRBD1
TGTGCCAGCAGCCCTCTTTGGGACAGGGGGCGGCAGCCCCAGCATTTT
CASSPLWDRGRQPQHF
>NA|TRBJ2-3|TRBV11-2|TRBD2
TGTGCCAGCAGCTTAGAGACTAGCGGGCCTGTTTTAGATACGCAGTATTTT
CASSLETSGPVLDTQYF
>NA|TRBJ1-1|TRBV5-1|TRBD1
TGCGCCAGCAGCTCACTTACAGGGGGCACTGAAGCTTTCTTT
CASSSLTGGTEAFF